These 18 T cell receptor beta chains were sequenced from one sample in a study of blood T cells in healthy people across ages. The second PCR ran about 7 to 12 cycles with a sample-barcoded 5' primer and J-beta primers. In TCRdb, the 5' RACE reads were re-called with MiXCR into one record per CDR3 protein. This table has around 1,800,000 distinct CDR3 sequences, more than 35% appearing once. The sample taken for sequencing was blood. Receptors originate from a human donor in good health.

Comment on this clonotype: The germline gene is not matched at one end of the junction; a read error may be the cause. DNA of the CDR3: TGCGGTGCCCCTGCGGGGGGACCACAGGAGACCCAGTACTTC. It is translated as CGAPAGGPQETQYF. The chain uses TRBV20-1 and TRBJ2-5; 8 nucleotides match TRBD2. Germline CDR1 is DFQATT and CDR2 is SNEGSKA (reference sequence). The CDR3 runs to 14 residues.

The V and J genes are TRBV7-9 and TRBJ1-2; no clear D gene. The V end was cut by 5 bases, the J end by 4 bases, with 17 bases between. CDR1 and CDR2 from the germline V gene are SEHNR and FQNEAQ (reference sequence). This CDR3 has 15 amino acids. CDR3 residues: CASSGQLTDLYGYTF. The CDR3 bases are TGTGCCAGCAGCGGCCAACTGACGGACCTCTATGGCTACACCTTC.

This clonotype has a handful of counts. This CDR3 is CASSYSIAGYGYTF. CDR3 coding DNA: TGTGCCAGCAGTTACTCGATAGCGGGCTATGGCTACACCTTC. V usage is TRBV6-5 and J usage is TRBJ1-2; D is unclear. The CDR3 spans 14 residues. The germline V gene encodes CDR1 MNHEY and CDR2 SVGAGI. Trimming left V 0 bases short and J 4 bases short, with 9 bases between.

This clonotype was found a few times. The chain uses TRBV27 and TRBJ2-7; D is undetermined. CDR1 is MNHEY and CDR2 is SMNVEV in the germline V gene (reference sequence). The V end was cut by 11 bases, the J end by 1 base, with 12 bases between. This CDR3 region has 12 residues. For the CDR3, the DNA is TGTGCCGCATATTCGACTTCCTACGAGCAGTACTTC. Translated: CAAYSTSYEQYF.

This chain links TRBV6-2 or TRBV6-3 with TRBJ2-1, with 8 bases identical to TRBD2. With 8 bases clipped from V and 7 bases from J, the junction kept 13 bases outside the gene matches. This CDR3 spans 15 amino acids. Germline values: CDR1 MNHEY, CDR2 SVGEGT. As DNA, the CDR3 is TGTGCCAGCTCAAAAGACCGGGGGGGAGGAAATGAGCAGTTCTTC. It specifies CASSKDRGGGNEQFF.

The genes are TRBV29-1 and TRBJ2-3; 7 nucleotides match TRBD1. Germline V gene data show CDR1 as SQVTM and CDR2 as ANQGSEA. This CDR3 region has 15 residues. Trimming cost V 5 bases and J 0 bases; bases outside gene matches: 8. The CDR3 sequence is CSVPQDRPSTDTQYF. CDR3 DNA: TGCAGCGTTCCCCAGGACAGGCCTAGCACAGATACGCAGTATTTT.

This clonotype has just a few counts. The chain uses TRBV9 and TRBJ2-1; D gene uncertain. This CDR3 region has 13 residues. Germline loops: CDR1 SGDLS, CDR2 YYNGEE. Trimming left V 1 base short and J 9 bases short, with 11 bases between. CDR3 DNA: TGTGCCAGCAGCGTAAGACCCTGTGCTGAGCAGTTCTTC. This gives the protein CASSVRPCAEQFF.

The table lists this clonotype with many counts. This chain links TRBV7-9 with TRBJ2-1, with TRBD2 matching 9 bases. V was pared by 5 bases and J by 4 bases, with 18 bases of the junction left unmatched. The CDR3 loop spans 19 amino acids. The germline V gene has CDR1 SEHNR and CDR2 FQNEAQ (reference sequence). The CDR3 DNA is TGTGCCAGCAGCCAAAAAAAGTTAATAGCGGGAGTCGGGTACAATGAGCAGTTCTTC. It encodes CASSQKKLIAGVGYNEQFF.

This clonotype was seen a handful of times. The chain uses TRBV20-1 and TRBJ2-5; D may be TRBD1 or TRBD2 (5 bases each). The CDR3 runs to 16 residues. Germline V gene sequence: CDR1 DFQATT, CDR2 SNEGSKA (reference sequence). Trimming stripped 3 bases from V and 0 bases from J, with 17 bases between. CDR3 amino acids: CSARGVLTWYQETQYF. Written as DNA, the CDR3 is TGCAGTGCTAGGGGGGTCCTAACTTGGTACCAAGAGACCCAGTACTTC.

The genes are TRBV3-1 and TRBJ1-2, with D perhaps TRBD1 (6 bases). The CDR3 is 13 residues long. Trimming took off 1 base at V and 7 bases at J, with 10 bases between the two ends. CDR1 and CDR2 (germline): LGHDT, YNNKEL (reference sequence). The CDR3 DNA is TGTGCCAGCAGCCAAGCGCCAGGGGTTGGCTACACCTTC. It codes for CASSQAPGVGYTF.

This chain connects TRBV7-9 to TRBJ1-1; no clear D. CDR3 length: 15 amino acids. V lost 1 base and J lost 0, with 9 bases in between. In germline, CDR1 is SEHNR, CDR2 FQNEAQ (reference sequence). The CDR3 coding sequence is TGTGCCAGCAGCTTAGACGTCACCATGAACACTGAAGCTTTCTTT. Its translation is CASSLDVTMNTEAFF.

The J gene is TRBJ1-2, the V gene TRBV7-9, with D perhaps matching TRBD1 (5 bases). The CDR3 extends over 14 amino acids. Germline CDR1 is SEHNR and CDR2 is FQNEAQ (reference sequence). V was clipped by 8 bases and J by 7 bases, with 20 bases between them. The CDR3 region has the DNA TGTGCCAGCCTTTCCCCAGGGCGCGATAGTGGCTACACCTTC. Translated: CASLSPGRDSGYTF. Using reference TRBV7-9 and TRBJ1-2 for the parts outside the CDR3, the full variable domain is DTGVSQNPRHKITKRGQNVTFRCDPISEHNRLYWYRQTLGQGPEFLTYFQNEAQLEKSRLLSDRFSAERPKGSFSTLEIQRTEQGDSAMYLCASLSPGRDSGYTFGSGTRLTVV.

The chain has TRBV10-3 and TRBJ2-5; 7 nucleotides agree with TRBD1. There are 13 residues in the CDR3. Trimming cost V 6 bases and J 2 bases; bases outside gene matches: 3. Germline CDR1 and CDR2: ENHRY and SYGVKD. The CDR3 reads CAISQGEQETQYF. CDR3 coding DNA: TGTGCCATCAGCCAGGGGGAACAAGAGACCCAGTACTTC.

This chain uses TRBV9 with TRBJ2-2, with TRBD1 matching over 9 bases. The V and J ends lost 4 bases and 6 bases, in that order; junction bases with no gene match: 13. Per the germline V gene, CDR1 is SGDLS and CDR2 is YYNGEE. The CDR3 extends over 17 amino acids. The CDR3 DNA is TGTGCCAGCAGCCCCTCCCCCGGGACAGGGACAGCCGGGGAGCTGTTTTTT. Translation: CASSPSPGTGTAGELFF.

This chain joins TRBV7-9 and TRBJ2-1; unclear D gene. The CDR3 spans 16 residues. Per germline, CDR1 SEHNR and CDR2 FQNEAQ (reference sequence). V lost 1 base, J lost 4 bases, and 14 bases lay in between. The CDR3 DNA sequence: TGTGCCAGCAGCTTAGGTCCCGGACGGCATTACAATGAGCAGTTCTTC. Translated, it gives CASSLGPGRHYNEQFF.

The chain links TRBV11-3 to TRBJ2-3, with TRBD2 matching 9 bases. Germline V gives CDR1 SGHNT, CDR2 YENEEA. V gave up 4 bases and J gave up 2 bases; unmatched junction bases: 7. The CDR3 is 16 amino acids. The CDR3 DNA reads as TGTGCCAGCAGCTATAGAGCGGGGGGACCCACAGATACGCAGTATTTT. Translated, it gives CASSYRAGGPTDTQYF.

The J gene is TRBJ1-2, the V gene TRBV6-2 or TRBV6-3; maybe TRBD1 (6 bases). CDR3 size: 15 residues. Trimming pared 2 bases from V and 3 bases from J, leaving 13 bases between. CDR1 and CDR2 (germline): MNHEY, SVGEGT. The CDR3 reads CASSYPGQPDYGYTF. The CDR3 DNA sequence: TGTGCCAGCAGTTACCCCGGACAGCCCGACTATGGCTACACCTTC.

The chain couples TRBV7-9 to TRBJ1-2, with 10 bases matching TRBD1. Trimming removed 5 bases from V and 4 bases from J; junction bases left unmatched: 10. Per the germline V gene, CDR1 is SEHNR and CDR2 is FQNEAQ (reference sequence). The CDR3 extends over 16 amino acids. The CDR3, as DNA: TGTGCCAGCAGCGGGGACAGGGGACCTGTCGGCTATGGCTACACCTTC. Residues: CASSGDRGPVGYGYTF.